This T cell receptor beta chain was captured in a study of T cell responses to AZD1222 COVID-19 vaccine (TCRdb year 2021). As for the study more broadly: AZD1222 recipients with second doses at about 4 weeks or about 12 weeks were pooled, because spike-specific TCR depth and breadth did not differ between schedules. TCR sequencing covered 233 trial participants: nearly 210 given two doses of AZD1222 and 26 given two doses of MenACWY control vaccine. Enrollment into the trials was organized by age into subgroups of 18-55, 56-69 and 70-plus years, and those subgroups contained roughly 150, 30 and 60 TCR-sequenced participants, respectively. Study-wide findings and limitations: Nearly half of unique spike-specific TCRs reportedly recognized epitopes outside regions mutated in the B.1.351 and B.1.1.7 variants. Conclusions about previously exposed vaccinees were limited because only six or seven AZD1222 recipients were SARS-CoV-2 seropositive at baseline. Because no samples from the day 14 peak response were available, repertoires could be characterized only after the peak T cell response. In the small 56-69-year group, the increase in depth fell short of significance, most likely because of low power. Most participants were white British and females outnumbered males, and the authors suggested that clonal diversity may have been underestimated. After two AZD1222 doses, spike-specific TCR breadth and depth were significantly higher than at day 0 and than in MenACWY recipients. The whole spike protein was spanned by vaccine-associated CD4 TCRs, and dominant responses were seen in regions 160-218 and 743-854.

The CDR3 regions of human TCRbeta chains were subjected to immunosequencing. As for how the authors treated the data: TCRs in the repertoires were compared against a reference library of SARS-CoV-2-specific TCRs that had been generated with the MIRA antigen-specificity platform. Breadth meant the fraction of unique TCRs that were SARS-CoV-2-associated, whereas depth meant the fraction of total T cells that were SARS-CoV-2-associated. Using the MIRA data, every spike-specific TCR was mapped to the spike region that the TCR reacted to and assigned to either a CD4 or a CD8 class. Log10-transformed breadth and depth values were compared by one-way ANOVA with Sidak's multiple comparisons tests. Sourced from immuneACCESS, this table was stored by TCRdb with only in-frame sequences that have V and J called. A share of the clones is absent; for the studies checked, an unresolved V gene accounts for under half, and the remainder has no known explanation. Clone size and the V and J calls come from that table; the DNA yielded D and trimming. For this sample the table gives 95,000 to 100,000 clones, of which 80% to 90% were detected only once. The ten largest clones add up to 1.5% to 2% of the sample.

The sample's time point label is to be understood as: baseline before first vaccination. Vaccinee samples were obtained from the UK trials COV001 and COV002, which included a single-blind randomized controlled phase 2/3 trial of AZD1222 (ChAdOx1 nCoV-19) in healthy adults. Trial participant PBMC samples were collected at day 0 and day 28 after the second dose for TCRbeta chain sequencing. Turning to this clone: Its antigen has not been determined. There are no base qualities to consult, and no much larger clone falls within one base.

Sequencing used peripheral blood, obtained on day 0 of AZD1222 vaccination. This receptor was taken from an adult in good health.

The CDR3 region has the sequence CASSFQGQGPRQPQHF. The DNA sequence is given as TGTGCCAGTAGTTTCCAGGGACAGGGGCCCCGTCAGCCCCAGCATTTT. The rearranged chain carries TRBV19 and TRBJ1-5, with 10 bases matching TRBD1. The CDR3 runs 16 residues from the cysteine to the phenylalanine. Just the 48-base CDR3 DNA is kept, in frame starting at base 1. Trimming leaves V shorter by 5 bases and J shorter by 6 bases, with the junction holding 10 bases beyond the gene matches. The CDR1 and CDR2 encoded by the germline V gene (reference sequence) are LNHDA and SQIVND.